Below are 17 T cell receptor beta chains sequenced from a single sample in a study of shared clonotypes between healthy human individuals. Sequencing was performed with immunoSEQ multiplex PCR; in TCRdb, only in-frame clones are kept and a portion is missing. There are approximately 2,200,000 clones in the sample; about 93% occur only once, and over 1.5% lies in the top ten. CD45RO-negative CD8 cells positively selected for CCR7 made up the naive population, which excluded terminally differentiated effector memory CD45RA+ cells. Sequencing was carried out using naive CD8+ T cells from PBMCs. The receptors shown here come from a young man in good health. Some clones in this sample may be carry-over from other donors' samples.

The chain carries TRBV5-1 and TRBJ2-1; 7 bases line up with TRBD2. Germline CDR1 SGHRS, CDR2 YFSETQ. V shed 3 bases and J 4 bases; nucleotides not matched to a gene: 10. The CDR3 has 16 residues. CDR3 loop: CASSSSPGLTYNEQFF. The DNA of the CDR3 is TGCGCCAGCAGCTCCAGTCCGGGACTAACATACAATGAGCAGTTCTTC. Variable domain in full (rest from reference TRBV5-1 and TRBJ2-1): KAGVTQTPRYLIKTRGQQVTLSCSPISGHRSVSWYQQTPGQGLQFLFEYFSETQRNKGNFPGRFSGRQFSNSRSEMNVSTLELGDSALYLCASSSSPGLTYNEQFFGPGTRLTVL.

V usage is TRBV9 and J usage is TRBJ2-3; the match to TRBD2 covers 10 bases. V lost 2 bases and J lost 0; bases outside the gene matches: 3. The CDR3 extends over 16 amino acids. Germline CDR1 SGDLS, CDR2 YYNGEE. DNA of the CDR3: TGTGCCAGCAGCGTCGCTAGCGGGAGCAGCACAGATACGCAGTATTTT. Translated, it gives CASSVASGSSTDTQYF.

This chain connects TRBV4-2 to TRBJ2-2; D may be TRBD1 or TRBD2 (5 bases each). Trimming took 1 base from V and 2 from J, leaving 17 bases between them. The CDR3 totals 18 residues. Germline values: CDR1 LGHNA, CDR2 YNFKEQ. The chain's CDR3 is CASSQVRGGKVNTGELFF. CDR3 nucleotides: TGTGCCAGCAGCCAAGTACGGGGCGGCAAGGTTAACACCGGGGAGCTGTTTTTT.

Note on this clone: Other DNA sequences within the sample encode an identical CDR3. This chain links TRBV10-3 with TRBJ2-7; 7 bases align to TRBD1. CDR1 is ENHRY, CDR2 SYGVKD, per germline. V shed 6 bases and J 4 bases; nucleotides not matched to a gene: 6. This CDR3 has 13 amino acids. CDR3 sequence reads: CAIRPGTEYEQYF. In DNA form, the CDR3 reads TGTGCCATCAGACCCGGGACAGAGTACGAGCAGTACTTC.

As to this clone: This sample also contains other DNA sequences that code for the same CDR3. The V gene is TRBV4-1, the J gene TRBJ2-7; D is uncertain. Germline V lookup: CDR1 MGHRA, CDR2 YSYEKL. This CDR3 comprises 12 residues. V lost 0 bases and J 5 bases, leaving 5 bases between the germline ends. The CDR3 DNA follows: TGCGCCAGCAGCCAAGATGGGCACGAGCAGTACTTC. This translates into CASSQDGHEQYF.

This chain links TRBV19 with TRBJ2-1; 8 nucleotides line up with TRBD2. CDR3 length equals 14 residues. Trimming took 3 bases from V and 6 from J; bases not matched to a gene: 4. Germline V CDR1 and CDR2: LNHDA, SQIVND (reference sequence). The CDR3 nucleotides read TGTGCCAGTAGTATTATGGCGGGGGGCAATGAGCAGTTCTTC. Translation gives CASSIMAGGNEQFF.

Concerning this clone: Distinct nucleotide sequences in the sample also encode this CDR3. The CDR3, as DNA: TGTGCCAGCAGTCCCAGCGGGAGCTCCTACAATGAGCAGTTCTTC. Translating gives CASSPSGSSYNEQFF. The rearrangement joins TRBV27 to TRBJ2-1; TRBD2 aligns across 8 bases. The junction had 3 bases not matched to a gene; V was cut back by 5 bases and J by 0 bases. CDR3 length: 15 amino acids. Germline V gene data show CDR1 as MNHEY and CDR2 as SMNVEV (reference sequence).

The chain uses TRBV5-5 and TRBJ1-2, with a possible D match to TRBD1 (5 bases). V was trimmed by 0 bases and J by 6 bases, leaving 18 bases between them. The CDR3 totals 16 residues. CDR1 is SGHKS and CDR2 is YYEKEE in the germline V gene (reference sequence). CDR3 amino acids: CASSLGGRGPVDGYTF. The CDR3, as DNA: TGTGCCAGCAGCTTGGGCGGTCGGGGACCAGTGGATGGCTACACCTTC.

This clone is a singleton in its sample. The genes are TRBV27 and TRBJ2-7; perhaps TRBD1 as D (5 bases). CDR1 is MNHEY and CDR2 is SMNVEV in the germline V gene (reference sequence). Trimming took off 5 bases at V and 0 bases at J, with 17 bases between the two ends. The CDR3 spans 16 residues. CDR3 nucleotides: TGTGCCAGCAGTGCCCAACCCGCAGGGCTCTCCTACGAGCAGTACTTC. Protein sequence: CASSAQPAGLSYEQYF.

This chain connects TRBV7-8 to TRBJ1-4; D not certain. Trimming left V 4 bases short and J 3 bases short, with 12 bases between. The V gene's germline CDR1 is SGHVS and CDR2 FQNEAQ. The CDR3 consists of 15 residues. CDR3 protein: CASSWGGSANEKLFF. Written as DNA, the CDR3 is TGTGCCAGCAGCTGGGGAGGTTCGGCTAATGAAAAACTGTTTTTT.

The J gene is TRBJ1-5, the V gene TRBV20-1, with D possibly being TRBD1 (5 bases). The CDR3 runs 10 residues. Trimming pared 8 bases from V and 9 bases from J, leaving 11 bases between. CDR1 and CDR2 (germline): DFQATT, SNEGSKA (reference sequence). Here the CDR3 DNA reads TGCAGTTTTCCGGGGGGGCCCCAGCATTTT. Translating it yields CSFPGGPQHF.

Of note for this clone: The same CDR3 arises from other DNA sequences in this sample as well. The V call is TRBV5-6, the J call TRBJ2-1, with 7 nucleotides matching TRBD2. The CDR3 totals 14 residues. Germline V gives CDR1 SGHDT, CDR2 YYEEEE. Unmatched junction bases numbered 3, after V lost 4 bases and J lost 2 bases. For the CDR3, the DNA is TGTGCCAGCAGCCTAGGACTAGCCTACAATGAGCAGTTCTTC. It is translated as CASSLGLAYNEQFF.

As DNA, the CDR3 is TGTGCCAGCAGCTTACGCCCAGGGAAGGGCACCTACGAGCAGTACTTC. It codes for CASSLRPGKGTYEQYF. J is TRBJ2-7 and V is TRBV7-9; TRBD1 might be the D (5 bases). Germline V gene lookup returns CDR1 SEHNR and CDR2 FQNEAQ (reference sequence). Trimming pared 2 bases from V and 2 bases from J, leaving 16 bases between. The CDR3 runs to 16 residues.

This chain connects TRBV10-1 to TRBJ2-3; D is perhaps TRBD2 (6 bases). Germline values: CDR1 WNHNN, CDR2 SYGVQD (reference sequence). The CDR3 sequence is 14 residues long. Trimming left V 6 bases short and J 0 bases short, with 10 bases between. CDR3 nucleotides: TGCGCCAGCAGGGGGGACTTAAGCACAGATACGCAGTATTTT. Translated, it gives CASRGDLSTDTQYF.

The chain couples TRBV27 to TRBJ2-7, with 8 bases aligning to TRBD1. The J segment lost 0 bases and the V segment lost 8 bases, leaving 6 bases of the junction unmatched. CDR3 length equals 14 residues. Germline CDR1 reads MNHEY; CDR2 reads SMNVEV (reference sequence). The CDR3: CASGPGTGSYEQYF. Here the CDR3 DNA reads TGTGCCAGCGGCCCAGGGACAGGCTCCTACGAGCAGTACTTC.

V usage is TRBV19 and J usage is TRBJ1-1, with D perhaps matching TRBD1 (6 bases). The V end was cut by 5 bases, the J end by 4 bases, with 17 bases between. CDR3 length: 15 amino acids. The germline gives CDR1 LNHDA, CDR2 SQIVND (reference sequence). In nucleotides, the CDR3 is TGTGCCAGTAGTTTCCGACAGGAACGCATCACTGAAGCTTTCTTT. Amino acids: CASSFRQERITEAFF.

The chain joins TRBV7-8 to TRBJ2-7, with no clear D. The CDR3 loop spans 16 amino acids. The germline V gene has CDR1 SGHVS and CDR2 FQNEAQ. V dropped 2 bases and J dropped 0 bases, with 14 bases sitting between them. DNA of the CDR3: TGTGCCAGCAGCTTATGGAACGGAGAATACTCCTACGAGCAGTACTTC. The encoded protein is CASSLWNGEYSYEQYF. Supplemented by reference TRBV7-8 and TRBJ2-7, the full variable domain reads GAGVSQSPRYKVAKRGQDVALRCDPISGHVSLFWYQQALGQGPEFLTYFQNEAQLDKSGLPSDRFFAERPEGSVSTLKIQRTQQEDSAVYLCASSLWNGEYSYEQYFGPGTRLTVT.